This entry lists 32 T cell receptor beta chains sequenced from one sample in a study of technical replicates of blood from a handful of donors. The table came from immunoSEQ multiplex PCR; TCRdb's copy has only in-frame clones and leaves some out. Of about 50,000 clones listed, more than 90% are singletons. The sample comprised PBMCs. These receptors were taken from a human donor in good health. Some clones in this sample may be carry-over from other donors' samples.

This clone was seen more than once but under ten times. The V gene is TRBV29-1, the J gene TRBJ2-7; 7 bases line up with TRBD1. Trimming at V came to 6 bases and at J to 2 bases, leaving 16 bases not matched to a gene. Germline CDR1 SQVTM, CDR2 ANQGSEA. The CDR3 runs to 16 residues. This CDR3 reads CSVTTDWVQGAYEQYF. The DNA of the CDR3 is TGCAGCGTCACCACTGACTGGGTCCAGGGGGCCTACGAGCAGTACTTC.

V is TRBV14 and J is TRBJ2-7; perhaps TRBD1 as D (6 bases). The CDR3 covers 12 residues. With 3 bases removed from V and 3 bases from J, the gap between germline ends came to 6 bases. The germline V gene has CDR1 SGHDN and CDR2 FVKESK. The CDR3 bases are TGTGCCAGCAGCCACAGGGGCTACGAGCAGTACTTC. Translation gives CASSHRGYEQYF.

The chain recombines TRBV18 with TRBJ2-2; TRBD2 might be the D (6 bases). The CDR3 is made up of 16 amino acids. V lost 1 base to trimming and J lost 4 bases, with 13 bases between them. From germline, CDR1 is KGHSH and CDR2 LQKENI. In DNA form, the CDR3 reads TGTGCCAGCTCACCACGCAGCCTAGCGACCACCGGGGAGCTGTTTTTT. Protein: CASSPRSLATTGELFF.

This chain connects TRBV30 to TRBJ2-3; D unresolved. Germline CDR1 reads GTSNPN; CDR2 reads SVGIG (reference sequence). The CDR3 is 14 amino acids. The ends were cut back, 2 bases at V and 6 bases at J, with 15 bases in the middle. CDR3 loop: CAWSFLTGRDTQYF. DNA of the CDR3: TGTGCCTGGAGTTTCCTGACTGGAAGGGATACGCAGTATTTT.

V is TRBV5-4 and J is TRBJ2-3, with 8 bases that match TRBD1. The CDR3 sequence is 14 residues long. Germline CDR1 is SGHNT and CDR2 is YYREEE (reference sequence). J gave up 6 bases and V 2 bases, and 5 bases lay outside the gene matches. CDR3 sequence reads: CASSFPGGRDTQYF. The CDR3 nucleotides read TGTGCCAGCAGCTTCCCAGGGGGCAGGGATACGCAGTATTTT.

The chain is built from TRBV23-1 and TRBJ1-1; D not certain. TRBV23-1 is sorted into the ORF group, with uncertain function. The CDR3 loop spans 16 amino acids. Trimming cost V 0 bases and J 0 bases, with 11 bases left between them. CDR3 amino acids: CASSQSVGVMNTEAFF. DNA of the CDR3: TGCGCCAGCAGTCAATCGGTGGGCGTCATGAACACTGAAGCTTTCTTT.

The rearrangement uses TRBV2 and TRBJ2-3; TRBD2 is a possible D gene (6 bases). There are 14 residues in the CDR3. From germline, CDR1 is SNHLY and CDR2 FYNNEI. With 4 bases removed from V and 0 bases from J, the gap between germline ends came to 8 bases. Here the CDR3 reads CASSGGISTDTQYF. CDR3 in DNA: TGTGCCAGCAGTGGCGGGATTAGCACAGATACGCAGTATTTT.

The chain uses TRBV7-2 and TRBJ1-2; no clear D gene. With 1 base removed from V and 4 bases from J, the gap between germline ends came to 13 bases. Germline V CDR1 and CDR2: SGHTA, FQGNSA. The CDR3 extends over 15 amino acids. The CDR3 DNA is TGTGCCAGCAGCTTAGTTCGGTCCCCTCGCTATGGCTACACCTTC. Its protein product is CASSLVRSPRYGYTF.

V gene TRBV9 combines with J gene TRBJ2-5; 8 bases are shared with TRBD2. J was trimmed by 5 bases and V by 4 bases; bases with no gene match: 10. There are 15 residues in the CDR3. CDR1 is SGDLS, CDR2 YYNGEE, per germline. The CDR3 DNA reads TGTGCCAGCAGCTCTTGGGGACTAGAGGGTGAGACCCAGTACTTC. This gives the protein CASSSWGLEGETQYF.

The J gene is TRBJ2-2, the V gene TRBV2; D may be TRBD1 (6 bases). Germline CDR1 and CDR2: SNHLY and FYNNEI. V lost 6 bases to trimming and J lost 5 bases, with 10 bases between them. This CDR3 comprises 13 residues. CDR3: CASRQGITGELFF. CDR3 DNA sequence: TGTGCCAGCAGACAGGGAATTACCGGGGAGCTGTTTTTT.

This chain connects TRBV4-2 to TRBJ2-1; TRBD2 agrees at 8 bases. The germline CDR1 and CDR2 sequences are LGHNA and YNFKEQ. There are 16 residues in the CDR3. V lost 1 base, J lost 8 bases, and 10 bases stayed unmatched. The CDR3 sequence is CASSQAAAGVVDEQFF. The CDR3 nucleotides are TGTGCCAGCAGCCAAGCTGCAGCGGGGGTAGTTGATGAGCAGTTCTTC.

The chain joins TRBV30 to TRBJ1-5; D is possibly TRBD1 (6 bases). V lost 0 bases and J 2 bases, leaving 8 bases between the germline ends. Germline V gene data show CDR1 as GTSNPN and CDR2 as SVGIG (reference sequence). The length of the CDR3 is 14 residues. CDR3 bases: TGTGCCTGGAGTGTAGCAGGGGGCAATCAGCCCCAGCATTTT. Its translation is CAWSVAGGNQPQHF.

This clone has only one observation. The CDR3 sequence is CASSVGRGAYNEQFF. The CDR3 DNA reads TGTGCCAGCAGCGTAGGTCGGGGGGCCTACAATGAGCAGTTCTTC. The V gene is TRBV9, the J gene TRBJ2-1; 7 bases are a match to TRBD2. The V and J ends lost 0 bases and 2 bases, in that order; junction bases with no gene match: 2. This CDR3 contains 15 residues. Germline loops: CDR1 SGDLS, CDR2 YYNGEE.

The rearrangement uses TRBV7-2 and TRBJ2-3; unclear D gene. The ends were cut back, 5 bases at V and 3 bases at J, with 9 bases in the middle. The CDR3 contains 13 residues. Germline CDR1 SGHTA, CDR2 FQGNSA. CDR3 sequence: CASSTTPTDTQYF. The CDR3 bases are TGTGCCAGCAGCACTACACCGACAGATACGCAGTATTTT.

The V gene is TRBV7-6, the J gene TRBJ1-4; tentative D call: TRBD1 (6 bases). CDR1 is SGHVS, CDR2 FNYEAQ, per germline. The CDR3 covers 15 residues. V gave up 0 bases and J gave up 7 bases, with 12 bases separating them. The CDR3 sequence: CASSLARTGLEKLFF. The CDR3 DNA reads TGTGCCAGCAGCTTAGCTCGTACAGGGCTTGAAAAACTGTTTTTT.

The rearrangement links TRBV30 to TRBJ2-1; D gene ambiguous. Germline V CDR1 and CDR2: GTSNPN, SVGIG (reference sequence). The ends were cut back, 1 base at V and 9 bases at J, with 10 bases in the middle. The CDR3 has 12 residues. In nucleotides, the CDR3 is TGTGCCTGGAGTGGTCTTCTCCGTGAGCAGTTCTTC. Translation gives CAWSGLLREQFF.

CDR3 region: CASSQAVSSTDTQYF. As DNA, the CDR3 is TGTGCCAGCAGCCAAGCAGTTTCTAGCACAGATACGCAGTATTTT. V gene TRBV4-2 combines with J gene TRBJ2-3; no clear D gene. Germline V gene data show CDR1 as LGHNA and CDR2 as YNFKEQ. V was cut by 1 base and J by 0 bases, with 8 bases left in between. This CDR3 contains 15 residues.

This rearrangement joins TRBV7-9 to TRBJ2-7; 13 bases map to TRBD2. The CDR3 has 19 amino acids. V lost 5 bases and J lost 7; bases outside the gene matches: 20. Germline CDR1 SEHNR, CDR2 FQNEAQ (reference sequence). This chain's CDR3 is CASSPRGLPLAGGLEEQYF. Written as DNA, the CDR3 is TGTGCCAGCAGCCCTCGAGGCCTACCACTAGCGGGGGGGCTAGAAGAGCAGTACTTC.

The rearrangement joins TRBV4-1 to TRBJ1-4, with 9 bases aligning to TRBD1. Germline V gives CDR1 MGHRA, CDR2 YSYEKL. CDR3 length: 17 residues. Losses at the gene ends were 2 bases for V and 3 bases for J; bases not matched to a gene: 7. CDR3 region: CASSQTGTGSANEKLFF. The CDR3 DNA reads TGCGCCAGCAGCCAAACCGGGACAGGGTCAGCTAATGAAAAACTGTTTTTT.

The chain combines TRBV6-5 with TRBJ1-6; D perhaps matches TRBD1 (5 bases). The CDR3 extends over 15 amino acids. Germline CDR1 is MNHEY and CDR2 is SVGAGI. Between the trimmed V and J ends, which lost 6 bases and 3 bases, there was a span of 12 bases. The chain's CDR3 is CASSRREGYNSPLHF. The CDR3, as DNA: TGTGCCAGCAGCCGCAGGGAAGGCTATAATTCACCCCTCCACTTT.

The chain carries TRBV29-1 and TRBJ2-3, with 8 bases fitting TRBD1. Trimming removed 2 bases from V and 1 base from J; junction bases left unmatched: 5. The CDR3 consists of 15 residues. Germline V gene sequence: CDR1 SQVTM, CDR2 ANQGSEA. Here the CDR3 reads CSVEQTGDGTDTQYF. In DNA form, the CDR3 reads TGCAGCGTTGAACAGACAGGGGATGGCACAGATACGCAGTATTTT.

This chain uses TRBV6-1 with TRBJ2-7; the match to TRBD2 covers 8 bases. Germline V CDR1 and CDR2: MNHNS, SASEGT. The CDR3 has 15 amino acids. V lost 8 bases to trimming and J lost 4 bases; unmatched junction nucleotides: 13. The CDR3 region is CASSESPGGAYEQYF. The CDR3 nucleotides read TGTGCCAGCTCAGAATCCCCCGGGGGGGCATACGAGCAGTACTTC.

This clone came up a few times. This chain uses TRBV7-9 with TRBJ2-2; possibly TRBD1 for D (6 bases). Trimming took 4 bases from V and 3 from J, leaving 9 bases between them. Germline V lookup: CDR1 SEHNR, CDR2 FQNEAQ (reference sequence). The CDR3 extends over 14 amino acids. The CDR3 reads CASSSDSYTGELFF. The CDR3 nucleotides read TGTGCCAGCAGCTCGGACAGCTACACCGGGGAGCTGTTTTTT. Combining the CDR3 with reference TRBV7-9 and TRBJ2-2 gives the whole variable domain DTGVSQNPRHKITKRGQNVTFRCDPISEHNRLYWYRQTLGQGPEFLTYFQNEAQLEKSRLLSDRFSAERPKGSFSTLEIQRTEQGDSAMYLCASSSDSYTGELFFGEGSRLTVL.

The rearrangement uses TRBV30 and TRBJ1-2; TRBD1 matches at 7 bases. This CDR3 comprises 13 residues. J was trimmed by 4 bases and V by 4 bases; bases with no gene match: 6. Germline V gene data show CDR1 as GTSNPN and CDR2 as SVGIG (reference sequence). CDR3 amino acids: CAWTLHRGYGYTF. In DNA, the CDR3 is TGTGCCTGGACATTGCACAGGGGCTATGGCTACACCTTC. The whole variable domain, remainder taken from reference TRBV30 and TRBJ1-2, is SQTIHQWPATLVQPVGSPLSLECTVEGTSNPNLYWYRQAAGRGLQLLFYSVGIGQISSEVPQNLSASRPQDRQFILSSKKLLLSDSGFYLCAWTLHRGYGYTFGSGTRLTVV.

CDR3 nucleotides: TGTGCCAGCTCACCTGGACAGGGAGAGACCCAGTACTTC. It encodes CASSPGQGETQYF. The chain employs TRBV18 and TRBJ2-5; 8 bases are a match to TRBD1. Germline assignment: CDR1 KGHSH and CDR2 LQKENI. The CDR3 has 13 residues. After removal of 3 bases from V and 4 bases from J, the junction contained 1 base not matched to a gene.

V gene TRBV27 combines with J gene TRBJ2-5; TRBD1 matches at 10 bases. The germline gives CDR1 MNHEY, CDR2 SMNVEV (reference sequence). V shed 3 bases and J 1 base; nucleotides not matched to a gene: 2. This CDR3 has 15 residues. CDR3 in DNA: TGTGCCAGCAGTTTGCGGGACAGGGGCCAAGAGACCCAGTACTTC. It yields the protein CASSLRDRGQETQYF.

This sequence joins TRBV27 and TRBJ1-6; D is ambiguous. Between the trimmed V and J ends, which lost 5 bases and 0 bases, there was a span of 14 bases. This CDR3 has 17 amino acids. CDR1 is MNHEY, CDR2 SMNVEV, per germline (reference sequence). CDR3 sequence: CASSPQEVSSYNSPLHF. CDR3 bases: TGTGCCAGCAGTCCCCAGGAAGTCAGCTCCTATAATTCACCCCTCCACTTT.

The J gene is TRBJ1-4, the V gene TRBV4-3, with D uncertain. Trimming took off 1 base at V and 6 bases at J, with 12 bases between the two ends. The CDR3 runs 15 residues. Germline CDR1 LGHNA, CDR2 YSLEER. The CDR3 protein is CASSQANFDHEKLFF. CDR3 nucleotides: TGCGCCAGCAGCCAAGCCAACTTCGATCATGAAAAACTGTTTTTT.

This CDR3 reads CASSIDLNTEAFF. The CDR3 DNA follows: TGTGCCAGTAGTATAGACTTGAACACTGAAGCTTTCTTT. V and J are TRBV19 and TRBJ1-1, with D unclear. The CDR3 contains 13 residues. Deletions cut 0 bases from V and 0 bases from J, with 2 bases between. Germline V lookup: CDR1 LNHDA, CDR2 SQIVND (reference sequence).

The gene calls are TRBV7-2 and TRBJ1-2; D not certain. The CDR3 has 16 residues. The V gene lost 0 bases and the J gene lost 4 bases, with 15 bases spanning the gap. Per germline, CDR1 SGHTA and CDR2 FQGNSA. The CDR3: CASSLATPRRVYGYTF. In DNA, the CDR3 is TGTGCCAGCAGCTTAGCCACACCCCGGAGGGTCTATGGCTACACCTTC.

V gene TRBV5-6 combines with J gene TRBJ1-2, with a possible D match to TRBD1 (6 bases). V lost 0 bases to trimming and J lost 6 bases, with 15 bases between them. Germline V gene data show CDR1 as SGHDT and CDR2 as YYEEEE. The CDR3 has 15 amino acids. DNA for the CDR3: TGTGCCAGCAGCTTGGTTGCAGGGAGGGGGGATGGCTACACCTTC. Translation gives CASSLVAGRGDGYTF.

The chain has TRBV2 and TRBJ2-7, with D possibly matching TRBD1 (7 bases). Trimming took off 4 bases at V and 7 bases at J, with 17 bases between the two ends. CDR1 is SNHLY and CDR2 is FYNNEI in the germline V gene. The CDR3 is made up of 14 amino acids. DNA of the CDR3: TGTGCCAGCAGTGTCAGGGGGGCCTACGATGAGCAGTACTTC. Protein sequence: CASSVRGAYDEQYF.